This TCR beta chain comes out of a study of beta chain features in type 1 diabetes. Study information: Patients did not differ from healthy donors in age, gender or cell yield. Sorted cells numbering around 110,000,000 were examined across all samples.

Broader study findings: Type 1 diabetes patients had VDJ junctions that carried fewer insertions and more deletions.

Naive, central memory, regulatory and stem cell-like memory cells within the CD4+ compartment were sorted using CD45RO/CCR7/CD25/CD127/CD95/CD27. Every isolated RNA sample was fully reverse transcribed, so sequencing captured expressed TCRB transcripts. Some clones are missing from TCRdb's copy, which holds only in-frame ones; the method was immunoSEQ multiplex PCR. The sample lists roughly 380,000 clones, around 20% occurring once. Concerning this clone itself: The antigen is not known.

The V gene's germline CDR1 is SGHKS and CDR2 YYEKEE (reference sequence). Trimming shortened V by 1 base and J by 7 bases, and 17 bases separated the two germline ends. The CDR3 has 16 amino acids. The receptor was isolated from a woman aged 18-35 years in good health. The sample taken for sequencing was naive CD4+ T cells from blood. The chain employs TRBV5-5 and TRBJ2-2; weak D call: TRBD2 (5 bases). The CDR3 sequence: CASSLIQTGEDGELFF. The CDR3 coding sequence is TGTGCCAGCAGCTTGATACAAACCGGGGAAGACGGGGAGCTGTTTTTT.